This passage covers 23 T cell receptor beta chains from one sample sequenced in a study of T cells in Graves' hyperthyroidism and ophthalmopathy. RNA transcripts yielded amplified TCR beta CDR3 regions. In the first-round RT-PCR of the TCR CDR3, the HTBI primer set was used. TCRdb called the multiplex PCR reads again in MiXCR, with one record for every CDR3 protein. The sample records 540,000 or so distinct CDR3 sequences, less than 20% being singletons. The specimen was blood. The source of these receptors is a woman in her twenties or thirties with Graves' hyperthyroidism.

Details on this clonotype: A much larger clone differs by one base, so this may be a read error. The chain links TRBV11-2 to TRBJ2-4; 9 bases line up with TRBD1. CDR1 and CDR2 (germline): SGHAT, FQNNGV. Trimming at V came to 4 bases and at J to 7 bases, leaving 5 bases not matched to a gene. The CDR3 runs 14 residues. The DNA for the CDR3 is TGTGCCAGCAGCTCGGGACAGGGCCGGAACATTCAGTACTTC. Protein sequence: CASSSGQGRNIQYF.

The genes are TRBV27 and TRBJ2-7; 11 positions agree with TRBD2. With V trimmed by 7 bases and J by 5 bases, 7 bases remained unmatched. The CDR3 is made up of 14 amino acids. Germline V gene sequence: CDR1 MNHEY, CDR2 SMNVEV (reference sequence). DNA of the CDR3: TGTGCCAGCACTAGCGGGGGGATTTTGAACGAGCAGTACTTC. Translated: CASTSGGILNEQYF.

This clonotype was detected many times. The gene calls are TRBV6-2 or TRBV6-3 and TRBJ2-7; no clear D gene. V lost 0 bases, J lost 0 bases, and 6 bases lay in between. CDR1 and CDR2 from the germline V gene are MNHEY and SVGEGT. The length of the CDR3 is 14 residues. Here the CDR3 DNA reads TGTGCCAGCAGTTACTCTCCGGTCTCCTACGAGCAGTACTTC. This codes for CASSYSPVSYEQYF.

This clonotype was seen a few times. A much larger clone differs by one base, so this may be a read error. The rearrangement uses TRBV6-1 and TRBJ2-7; D uncertain. Germline V gives CDR1 MNHNS, CDR2 SASEGT. The CDR3 extends over 13 amino acids. CDR3 nucleotide sequence: TGTGCCAGCAGGCCGTCTGCCTCCTACGAGCGGTACTTC. Translated, it gives CASRPSASYERYF.

This clonotype was recorded many times. V gene TRBV11-2 combines with J gene TRBJ2-5; no firm D call. CDR1 and CDR2 from the germline V gene are SGHAT and FQNNGV. The germline V and J ends were trimmed by 3 bases and 5 bases, with 13 bases remaining between them. The CDR3 is 14 residues long. The CDR3 bases are TGTGCCAGCAGCTTTACAGATCCGAGGGAGACCCAGTACTTC. This gives the protein CASSFTDPRETQYF.

The gene calls are TRBV19 and TRBJ2-2; 10 nucleotides agree with TRBD2. The CDR3 is 17 residues long. Germline trimming cut 6 bases from V and 0 bases from J; bases unmatched to any gene: 7. Germline V gene sequence: CDR1 LNHDA, CDR2 SQIVND (reference sequence). The CDR3 sequence is CASRPSGSNSNTGELFF. The DNA of the CDR3 is TGTGCCAGTAGGCCTAGCGGGAGCAATTCGAACACCGGGGAGCTGTTTTTT.

This clonotype was observed at least ten times. This chain uses TRBV30 with TRBJ1-5; tentative D call: TRBD1 (6 bases). Trimming shortened V by 3 bases and J by 4 bases, and 13 bases separated the two germline ends. CDR1 and CDR2 from the germline V gene are GTSNPN and SVGIG (reference sequence). CDR3 size: 14 residues. The CDR3 DNA follows: TGTGCCTGGAGCCGAACAGGGTTTAATCAGCCCCAGCATTTT. Its translation: CAWSRTGFNQPQHF.

This clonotype was counted at least ten times. V is TRBV20-1 and J is TRBJ2-7; TRBD2 agrees at 9 bases. The germline V gene encodes CDR1 DFQATT and CDR2 SNEGSKA (reference sequence). V shed 3 bases, J shed 9 bases, and the junction held 9 bases outside the gene matches. This CDR3 is built from 13 residues. CDR3 sequence reads: CSASVSGGSGQYF. The CDR3 region has the DNA TGCAGTGCTAGTGTAAGCGGGGGGTCTGGGCAGTACTTC.

In its sample, this clonotype was seen many times. V is TRBV30 and J is TRBJ2-7; TRBD2 matches at 10 bases. Germline V gene sequence: CDR1 GTSNPN, CDR2 SVGIG (reference sequence). V was pared by 4 bases and J by 4 bases, with 1 base of the junction left unmatched. This CDR3 contains 12 residues. The CDR3 DNA is TGTGCCTGGAATAGCGGGAGGTACGAGCAGTACTTC. Protein: CAWNSGRYEQYF.

This clonotype showed up many times. The rearrangement uses TRBV30 and TRBJ2-4, with D tentatively TRBD2 (6 bases). The CDR3 length is 13 residues. The germline V gene encodes CDR1 GTSNPN and CDR2 SVGIG (reference sequence). Trimming removed 8 bases from V and 6 bases from J, with 17 bases in between. The CDR3 sequence is CAGDTSQGNIQYF. The CDR3 DNA follows: TGTGCCGGCGATACTAGCCAGGGAAACATTCAGTACTTC.

The sample holds a few counts of this clonotype. CDR3 sequence (DNA): TGTGCCGCGGGGCGGACAACTAATGAAAAACTGTTTTTT. This translates into CAAGRTTNEKLFF. The chain couples TRBV6-4 to TRBJ1-4, with a weak D call TRBD1 (5 bases). Trimming took off 11 bases at V and 0 bases at J, with 10 bases between the two ends. The germline V gene encodes CDR1 MRHNA and CDR2 SNTAGT. The CDR3 is 13 residues long.

This clonotype showed up many times. This rearrangement joins TRBV4-2 to TRBJ2-7; 8 nucleotides match TRBD2. CDR3 length equals 16 residues. With V trimmed by 4 bases and J by 3 bases, 11 bases remained unmatched. Germline CDR1 LGHNA, CDR2 YNFKEQ. The CDR3 DNA follows: TGTGCCAGCAGCCCGAAGGTGGCTAGCGGGTTCTACGAGCAGTACTTC. It translates to CASSPKVASGFYEQYF.

V and J are TRBV3-1 and TRBJ2-5, with D tentatively TRBD1 or TRBD2 (5 bases each). Trimming shortened V by 3 bases and J by 5 bases, and 13 bases separated the two germline ends. The CDR3 consists of 14 residues. CDR1 and CDR2 from the germline V gene are LGHDT and YNNKEL (reference sequence). The CDR3 sequence is CASSQDRGYETQYF. The CDR3 region has the DNA TGTGCCAGCAGCCAGGACCGGGGCTACGAGACCCAGTACTTC.

This clonotype was found many times. This chain joins TRBV12-3 or TRBV12-4 and TRBJ2-5; 12 bases line up with TRBD1. CDR3 length equals 16 residues. V trimming: 3 bases; J trimming: 5 bases; junction bases outside the gene matches: 7. The CDR3 region has the DNA TGTGCCAGCAGTTTCGGTGGGACAGGGGGCAGGGAGACCCAGTACTTC. Translated: CASSFGGTGGRETQYF.

This clonotype was observed many times. The chain combines TRBV28 with TRBJ1-2; D not certain. CDR1 is MDHEN and CDR2 is SYDVKM in the germline V gene. Trimming shortened V by 5 bases and J by 3 bases, and 10 bases separated the two germline ends. The CDR3 totals 13 residues. The DNA for the CDR3 is TGTGCCAGCAGTCCACAAATTGACTATGGCTACACCTTC. This encodes CASSPQIDYGYTF.

This chain uses TRBV4-2 with TRBJ2-7, with 7 nucleotides matching TRBD2. Germline V gene data show CDR1 as LGHNA and CDR2 as YNFKEQ. This CDR3 is 15 amino acids long. V trimming: 0 bases; J trimming: 3 bases; junction bases outside the gene matches: 5. The CDR3 protein is CASSQEREGLYEQYF. CDR3 DNA: TGTGCCAGCAGCCAAGAGAGGGAGGGCCTCTACGAGCAGTACTTC.

Ten or more counts support this clonotype. V gene TRBV5-1 combines with J gene TRBJ2-1; possible D gene TRBD2, 5 bases. Trimming removed 0 bases at V and 6 bases at J, with 13 bases between. This CDR3 is 15 amino acids long. Per the germline V gene, CDR1 is SGHRS and CDR2 is YFSETQ. The CDR3 is CASSLVLSRGNEQFF. The CDR3 nucleotides are TGCGCCAGCAGCTTGGTACTGTCCCGGGGCAATGAGCAGTTCTTC.

This clonotype was counted ten times or more. This chain connects TRBV28 to TRBJ2-7; D not resolved. Germline-derived CDR1 and CDR2 are MDHEN and SYDVKM. V was cut by 7 bases and J by 4 bases, with 17 bases left in between. CDR3 length: 14 residues. CDR3 sequence reads: CASTASLVKYEQYF. In DNA form, the CDR3 reads TGTGCCAGCACGGCCTCCCTCGTAAAATACGAGCAGTACTTC.

This clonotype was detected many times. The chain recombines TRBV5-1 with TRBJ1-5; the match to TRBD1 covers 9 bases. In germline, CDR1 is SGHRS, CDR2 YFSETQ. V was clipped by 4 bases and J by 5 bases; unmatched bases: 13. The CDR3 is 17 amino acids. CDR3 DNA: TGCGCCAGCAGCGAGAGTCGGGACAGGGATATAGATCAGCCCCAGCATTTT. As protein: CASSESRDRDIDQPQHF.

This rearrangement joins TRBV20-1 to TRBJ2-7; possibly TRBD2 for D (7 bases). Germline CDR1 and CDR2: DFQATT and SNEGSKA (reference sequence). V gave up 1 base and J gave up 2 bases, with 15 bases separating them. The CDR3 contains 15 residues. The CDR3 region is CSARGRGTLTYEQYF. Here the CDR3 DNA reads TGCAGTGCTAGAGGGCGGGGGACACTAACCTACGAGCAGTACTTC.

This clonotype was recorded many times. The chain carries TRBV5-5 and TRBJ1-6, with D perhaps TRBD1 (6 bases). The V end lost 1 base, the J end lost 13 bases, and 24 bases lay between the germline ends. This CDR3 region has 17 residues. The germline gives CDR1 SGHKS, CDR2 YYEKEE (reference sequence). CDR3 protein: CASSLSAKSGDFHPLHF. The CDR3 nucleotides read TGTGCCAGCAGCTTGTCGGCGAAATCAGGGGATTTTCACCCCCTCCACTTT.

This clonotype was detected a few times. This may be a read error, as it is one base from a much larger clone. The rearrangement joins TRBV6-2 or TRBV6-3 to TRBJ2-7; 7 nucleotides agree with TRBD2. The CDR3 is 16 amino acids. With V trimmed by 2 bases and J by 0 bases, 7 bases remained unmatched. Germline values: CDR1 MNHEY, CDR2 SVGEGT. The CDR3 sequence is CASSYAVQRGSYEQYF. The CDR3 coding sequence is TGTGCCAGCAGTTACGCCGTCCAGCGGGGCTCCTACGAGCAGTACTTC.

Ten or more counts support this clonotype. The V call is TRBV5-1, the J call TRBJ2-3; 7 bases are a match to TRBD1. Trimming took 1 base from V and 1 from J; bases not matched to a gene: 15. CDR1 is SGHRS, CDR2 YFSETQ, per germline. This CDR3 contains 19 residues. Written as DNA, the CDR3 is TGCGCCAGCAGCTTGTCTGGACAGGCGGCGTACGGTGGCACAGATACGCAGTATTTT. This codes for CASSLSGQAAYGGTDTQYF.